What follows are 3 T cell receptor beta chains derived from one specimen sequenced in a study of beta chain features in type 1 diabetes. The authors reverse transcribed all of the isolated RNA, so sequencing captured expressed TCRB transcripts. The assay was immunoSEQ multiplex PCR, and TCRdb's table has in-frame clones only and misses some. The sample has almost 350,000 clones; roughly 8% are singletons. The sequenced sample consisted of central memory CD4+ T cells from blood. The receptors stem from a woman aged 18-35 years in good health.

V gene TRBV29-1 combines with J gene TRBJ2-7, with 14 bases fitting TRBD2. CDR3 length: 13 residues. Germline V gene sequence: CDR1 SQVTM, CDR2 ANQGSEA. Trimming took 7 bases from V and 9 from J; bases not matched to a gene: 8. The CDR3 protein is CSAGTSGRVGQYF. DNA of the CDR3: TGCAGCGCGGGGACTAGCGGGAGAGTCGGGCAGTACTTC.

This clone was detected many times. The CDR3 is CASSTQGALSTEAFF. In DNA form, the CDR3 reads TGTGCCAGCTCAACCCAGGGGGCGCTGAGCACTGAAGCTTTCTTT. The chain carries TRBV18 and TRBJ1-1; 8 bases match TRBD1. V lost 5 bases and J lost 4; bases outside the gene matches: 9. CDR1 and CDR2 (germline): KGHSH, LQKENI. The CDR3 runs to 15 residues.

The CDR3 DNA follows: TGTGCCAGCAGGGTGGACATCGCGAACACCGGGGAGCTGTTTTTT. Translation gives CASRVDIANTGELFF. V and J are TRBV2 and TRBJ2-2, with a weak D call TRBD1 (5 bases). V was clipped by 6 bases and J by 0 bases, with 11 bases between them. The germline CDR1 and CDR2 sequences are SNHLY and FYNNEI. The CDR3 runs to 15 residues.